This T cell receptor beta chain was sequenced during a study of T cell changes during pregnancy in multiple sclerosis. The table came from immunoSEQ multiplex PCR; TCRdb's copy has only in-frame clones and leaves some out. This table holds around 70,000 clones, under 95% found once. The CDR3 is made up of 14 amino acids. J was trimmed by 4 bases and V by 4 bases; bases with no gene match: 2. CDR1 is SNHLY and CDR2 is FYNNEI in the germline V gene. This receptor was obtained from a female donor with multiple sclerosis, enrolled in a pregnancy study. This specimen was peripheral blood, taken in the third trimester of pregnancy. The chain is built from TRBV2 and TRBJ2-2, with 8 bases identical to TRBD1. The CDR3 region has the DNA TGTGCCAGCAGTGGGACAGGGAGCACCGGGGAGCTGTTTTTT. This sequence encodes CASSGTGSTGELFF.